The sequence of this TCR beta chain was determined in a study of human T cells and chemical hapten exposure. One entry per CDR3 protein results from TCRdb running MiXCR on the RACE reads. The repertoire holds roughly 120,000 distinct CDR3 sequences, with about 13% as singletons. Time point described: pre-sensitization, week 0. Treatment noted: therapeutic diphenylcyclopropenone sensitization with weekly scalp DPC. V was trimmed by 2 bases and J by 0 bases, leaving 15 bases between them. The CDR3 is 17 residues long. CDR1 and CDR2 from the germline V gene are SGHDT and YYEEEE. The material was whole blood, obtained in connection with sensitization to the hapten diphenylcyclopropenone (DPC). The chain carries TRBV5-6 and TRBJ1-5; no clear D gene. The sequence derives from a woman between 18 and 30 years old with alopecia areata. Some clones in this sample may be carry-over from other donors' samples. CDR3 bases: TGTGCCAGCAGCTTTAGGTCCGCCGGGTATAGCAATCAGCCCCAGCATTTT. Translating gives CASSFRSAGYSNQPQHF.